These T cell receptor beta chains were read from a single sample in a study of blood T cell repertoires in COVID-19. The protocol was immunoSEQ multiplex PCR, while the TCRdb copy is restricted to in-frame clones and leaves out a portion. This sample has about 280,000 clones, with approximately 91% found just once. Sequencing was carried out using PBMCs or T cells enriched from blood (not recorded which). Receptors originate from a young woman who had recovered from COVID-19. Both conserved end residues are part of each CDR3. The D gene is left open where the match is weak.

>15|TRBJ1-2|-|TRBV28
CASSLGFLRDYGYTF
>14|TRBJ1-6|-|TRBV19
CASQDRSYNSPLHF
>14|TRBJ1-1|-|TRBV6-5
CASSYSRRNTEAFF
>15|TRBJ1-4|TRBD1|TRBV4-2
CASSLNRDRGGKLFF
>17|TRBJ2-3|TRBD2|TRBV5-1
CASKRLAAYQVTDTQYF
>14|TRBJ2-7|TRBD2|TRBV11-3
CASSSGGVSYEQYF
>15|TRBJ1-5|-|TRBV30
CAWQTGSYSNQPQHF
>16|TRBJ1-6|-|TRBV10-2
CASSELGQYYNSPLHF
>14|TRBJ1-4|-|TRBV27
CASSLGGGTEKLFF
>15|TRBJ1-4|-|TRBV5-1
CASSIGESSNEKLFF